This TCR beta chain comes out of a study of blood T cell repertoires in COVID-19 (dated by TCRdb to 2020 to 2021). Looking at the study overall: The collaborator samples originated in the United States, Italy and Spain and spanned the acute and convalescent phases of COVID-19. A freely available public database, intended as a resource for researchers studying the immune response to SARS-CoV-2, is where the repertoires were released. The material from the prospective study consisted of cDNA or gDNA derived from T cells, B-cell-depleted T cells, or PBMCs. The dataset comprised deeply sampled blood TCRbeta repertoires from subjects exposed to, actively infected with, or recovered from COVID-19. The sample metadata nearly always contained a de-identified subject ID, COVID-19 status, age in years and sex. Where available, HLA class I and class II types were taken from metadata supplied by the sample provider and were not determined by assay-based typing. The samples were drawn from the first 160 participants of the ongoing ImmuneRACE study and from 950 to 1,500 subjects provided by 6 global collaborators.

Notes on this clone: Its target antigen remains unknown. The input lacks base qualities; no much larger clone sits a single base away.

The study at large found these results: The quantity of clinical and demographic metadata differed by source and by participant and was supplied without curation.

Each collaborating institution followed its own protocols to collect whole blood in K2EDTA tubes. For TCRbeta analysis, collaborators shipped samples in one of three forms: frozen whole blood, isolated PBMCs, or DNA extracted from either of those sample types. From the cysteine through the phenylalanine, the CDR3 covers 15 amino acids. Only the CDR3 DNA stays, 45 bases, in frame from base 1. The germline ends are 13 bases apart after V is trimmed by 6 bases and J by 1 base. CDR1 and CDR2, per the germline V gene, are MNHEY and SVGAGI. TCRbeta CDR3 regions were amplified from genomic DNA using the immunoSEQ Assay, a bias-controlled multiplex PCR. Turning to the authors' computational methods: The number of nucleated cells in each sample was estimated by amplification of reference gene primers within the assay. Sequence reads were collapsed and filtered to measure the absolute abundance of every unique TCRbeta CDR3 rearrangement. For each sample, productive Simpson clonality was calculated as the square root of Simpson's diversity index across productive rearrangements. Sourced from immuneACCESS, this table was stored by TCRdb with only in-frame sequences that have V and J called. A share of the clones is absent; for the studies checked, an unresolved V gene accounts for under half, and the remainder has no known explanation. V, J and clone size reflect that table, while D and trimming were determined from the DNA. The sample includes 150,000 to 200,000 clones, with about 86% observed a single time. The ten most abundant clones make up 8% to 10% of the sample.

The chain is encoded by TRBV6-5 joined to TRBJ1-5; the D gene assignment is ambiguous. Sequenced: peripheral blood. This receptor was taken from a man in his sixties with acute or convalescent COVID-19. The DNA sequence is TGTGCCAGCAGACCACACCTAGACAGCAATCAGCCCCAGCATTTT. Its protein is CASRPHLDSNQPQHF.